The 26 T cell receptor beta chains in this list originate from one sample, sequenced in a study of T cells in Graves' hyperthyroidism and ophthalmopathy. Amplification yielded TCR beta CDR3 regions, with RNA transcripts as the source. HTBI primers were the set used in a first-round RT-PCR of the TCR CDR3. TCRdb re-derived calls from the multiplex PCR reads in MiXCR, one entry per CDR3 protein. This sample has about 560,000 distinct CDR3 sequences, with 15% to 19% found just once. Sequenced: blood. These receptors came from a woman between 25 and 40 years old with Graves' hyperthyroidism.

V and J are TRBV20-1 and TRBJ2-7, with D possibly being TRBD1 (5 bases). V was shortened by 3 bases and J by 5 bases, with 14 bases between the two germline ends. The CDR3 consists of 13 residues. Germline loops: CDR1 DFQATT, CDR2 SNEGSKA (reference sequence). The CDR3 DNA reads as TGCAGTGCTAGCCTCCAAACAGGAAACGAGCAGTACTTC. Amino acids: CSASLQTGNEQYF.

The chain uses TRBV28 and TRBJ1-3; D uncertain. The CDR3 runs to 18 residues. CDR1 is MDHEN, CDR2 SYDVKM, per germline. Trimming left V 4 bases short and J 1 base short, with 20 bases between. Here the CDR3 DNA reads TGTGCCAGCAGTTCCAATGGACGAGGAGGGAGGTCTGGAAACACCATATATTTT. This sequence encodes CASSSNGRGGRSGNTIYF.

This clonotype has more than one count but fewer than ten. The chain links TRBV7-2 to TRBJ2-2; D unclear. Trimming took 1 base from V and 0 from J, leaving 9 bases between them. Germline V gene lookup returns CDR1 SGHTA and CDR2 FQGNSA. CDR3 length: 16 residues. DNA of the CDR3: TGTGCCAGCAGCTTAGTTCCTCTCGCGAACACCGGGGAGCTGTTTTTT. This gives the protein CASSLVPLANTGELFF.

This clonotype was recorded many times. For the CDR3, the DNA is TGCAGTGCAGTCCTTGCCCAGCTAGCGGTAGATACGCAGTATTTT. Its protein is CSAVLAQLAVDTQYF. The chain recombines TRBV20-1 with TRBJ2-3; 7 bases agree with TRBD2. The CDR3 length is 15 residues. Per the germline V gene, CDR1 is DFQATT and CDR2 is SNEGSKA (reference sequence). V trimming: 6 bases; J trimming: 5 bases; junction bases outside the gene matches: 14.

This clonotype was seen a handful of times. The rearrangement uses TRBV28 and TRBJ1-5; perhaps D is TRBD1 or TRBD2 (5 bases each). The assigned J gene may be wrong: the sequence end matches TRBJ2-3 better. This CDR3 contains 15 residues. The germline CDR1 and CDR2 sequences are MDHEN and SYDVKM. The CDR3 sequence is CASSKLDGTNQPQYF. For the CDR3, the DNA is TGTGCCAGCAGTAAGCTGGACGGGACCAATCAGCCCCAGTATTTT.

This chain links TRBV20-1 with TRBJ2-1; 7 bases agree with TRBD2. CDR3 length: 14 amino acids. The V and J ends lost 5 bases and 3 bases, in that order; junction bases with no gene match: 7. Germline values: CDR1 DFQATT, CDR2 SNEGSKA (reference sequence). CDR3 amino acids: CSAGGGGVYNEQFF. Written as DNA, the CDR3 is TGCAGTGCTGGCGGGGGAGGGGTCTACAATGAGCAGTTCTTC.

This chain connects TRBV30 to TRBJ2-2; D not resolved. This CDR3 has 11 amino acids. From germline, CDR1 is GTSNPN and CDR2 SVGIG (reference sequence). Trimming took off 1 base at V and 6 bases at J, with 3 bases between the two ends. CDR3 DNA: TGTGCCTGGAGTGGTGCCGGGGAGCTGTTTTTT. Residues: CAWSGAGELFF. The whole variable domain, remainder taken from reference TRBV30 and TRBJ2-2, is SQTIHQWPATLVQPVGSPLSLECTVEGTSNPNLYWYRQAAGRGLQLLFYSVGIGQISSEVPQNLSASRPQDRQFILSSKKLLLSDSGFYLCAWSGAGELFFGEGSRLTVL.

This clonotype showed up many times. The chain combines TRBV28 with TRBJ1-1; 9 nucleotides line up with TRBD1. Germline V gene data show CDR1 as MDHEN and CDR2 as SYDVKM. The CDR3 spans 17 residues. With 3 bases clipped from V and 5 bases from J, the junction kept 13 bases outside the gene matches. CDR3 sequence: CASSLPGQGYVRTEAFF. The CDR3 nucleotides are TGTGCCAGCAGTTTGCCGGGACAGGGCTATGTAAGGACTGAAGCTTTCTTT.

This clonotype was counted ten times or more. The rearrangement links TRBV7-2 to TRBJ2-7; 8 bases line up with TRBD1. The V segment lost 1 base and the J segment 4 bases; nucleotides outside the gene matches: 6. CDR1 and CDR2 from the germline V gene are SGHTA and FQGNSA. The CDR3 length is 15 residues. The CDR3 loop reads CASSLVQGAGYEQYF. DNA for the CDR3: TGTGCCAGCAGCTTAGTGCAGGGGGCGGGGTACGAGCAGTACTTC.

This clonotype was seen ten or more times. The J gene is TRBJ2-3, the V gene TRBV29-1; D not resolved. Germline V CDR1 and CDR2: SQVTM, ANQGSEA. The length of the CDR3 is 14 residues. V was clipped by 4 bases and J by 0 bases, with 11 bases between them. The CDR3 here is CSVGAASSTDTQYF. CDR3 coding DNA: TGCAGCGTTGGCGCGGCCTCTAGCACAGATACGCAGTATTTT.

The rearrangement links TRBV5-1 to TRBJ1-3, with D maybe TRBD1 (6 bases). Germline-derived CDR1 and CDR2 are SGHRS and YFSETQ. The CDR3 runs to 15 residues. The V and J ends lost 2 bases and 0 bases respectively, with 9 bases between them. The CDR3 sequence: CASSLTQGSGNTIYF. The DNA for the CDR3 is TGCGCCAGCAGCTTAACACAGGGCTCTGGAAACACCATATATTTT.

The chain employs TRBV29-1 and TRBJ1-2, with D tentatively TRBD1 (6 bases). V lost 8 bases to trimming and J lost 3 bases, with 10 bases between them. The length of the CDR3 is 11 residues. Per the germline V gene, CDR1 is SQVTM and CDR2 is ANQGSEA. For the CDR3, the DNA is TGCAGCAGGAGGGGGGACTATGGCTACACCTTC. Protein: CSRRGDYGYTF.

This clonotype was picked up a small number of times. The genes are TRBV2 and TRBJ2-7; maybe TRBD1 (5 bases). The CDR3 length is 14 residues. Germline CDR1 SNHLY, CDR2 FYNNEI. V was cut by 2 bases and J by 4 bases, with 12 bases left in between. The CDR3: CASSERQSEYEQYF. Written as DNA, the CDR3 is TGTGCCAGCAGTGAAAGACAGTCCGAGTACGAGCAGTACTTC.

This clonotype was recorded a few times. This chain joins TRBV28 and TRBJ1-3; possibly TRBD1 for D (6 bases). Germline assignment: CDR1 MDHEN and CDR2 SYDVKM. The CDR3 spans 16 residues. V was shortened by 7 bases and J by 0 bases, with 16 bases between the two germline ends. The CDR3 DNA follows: TGTGCCAGCACGGGGGGAGGACAGTACTCTGGAAACACCATATATTTT. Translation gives CASTGGGQYSGNTIYF.

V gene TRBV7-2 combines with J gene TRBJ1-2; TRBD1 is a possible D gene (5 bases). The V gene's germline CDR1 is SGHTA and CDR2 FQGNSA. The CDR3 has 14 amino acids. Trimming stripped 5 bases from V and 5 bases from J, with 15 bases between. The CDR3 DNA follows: TGTGCCAGCAGCCGAAGCTGGGACGGTTATGGCTACACCTTC. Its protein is CASSRSWDGYGYTF. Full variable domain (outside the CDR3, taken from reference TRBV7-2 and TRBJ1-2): GAGVSQSPSNKVTEKGKDVELRCDPISGHTALYWYRQSLGQGLEFLIYFQGNSAPDKSGLPSDRFSAERTGGSVSTLTIQRTQQEDSAVYLCASSRSWDGYGYTFGSGTRLTVV.

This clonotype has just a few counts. The CDR3 coding sequence is TGTGCCACCGGCAGGGTAGAGGATACTGGGGCCAACGTCCTGACTTTC. Its protein is CATGRVEDTGANVLTF. V usage is TRBV24-1 and J usage is TRBJ2-6; the D gene is possibly TRBD1 (5 bases). Trimming left V 9 bases short and J 2 bases short, with 16 bases between. This CDR3 spans 16 amino acids. Germline V lookup: CDR1 KGHDR, CDR2 SFDVKD.

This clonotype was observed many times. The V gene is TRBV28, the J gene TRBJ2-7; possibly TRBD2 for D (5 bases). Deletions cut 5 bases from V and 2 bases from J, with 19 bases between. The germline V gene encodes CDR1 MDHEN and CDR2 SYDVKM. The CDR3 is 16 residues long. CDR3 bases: TGTGCCAGCAGTACCCCGGAGTTGGTCGGGGCCTACGAGCAGTACTTC. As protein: CASSTPELVGAYEQYF.

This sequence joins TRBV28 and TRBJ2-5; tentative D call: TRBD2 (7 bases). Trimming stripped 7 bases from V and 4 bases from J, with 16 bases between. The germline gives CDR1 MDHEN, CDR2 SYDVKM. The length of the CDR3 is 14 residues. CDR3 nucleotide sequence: TGTGCCAGCAAAGTAACGGGGGGCGGAGAGACCCAGTACTTC. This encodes CASKVTGGGETQYF.

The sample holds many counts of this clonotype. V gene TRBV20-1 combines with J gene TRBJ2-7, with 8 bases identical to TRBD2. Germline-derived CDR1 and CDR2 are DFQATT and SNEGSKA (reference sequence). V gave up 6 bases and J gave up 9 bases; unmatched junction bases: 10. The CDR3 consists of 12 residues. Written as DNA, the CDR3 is TGCAGTGCCGCAGGAAGCGGGAGAGCGCAGTACTTC. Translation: CSAAGSGRAQYF.

CDR3: CASRPPYQPQHF. The CDR3 nucleotides read TGTGCCAGCAGACCCCCCTATCAGCCCCAGCATTTT. The rearrangement uses TRBV6-1 and TRBJ1-5; the D is unclear. The CDR3 contains 12 residues. The germline gives CDR1 MNHNS, CDR2 SASEGT. V was shortened by 6 bases and J by 5 bases, with 8 bases between the two germline ends.

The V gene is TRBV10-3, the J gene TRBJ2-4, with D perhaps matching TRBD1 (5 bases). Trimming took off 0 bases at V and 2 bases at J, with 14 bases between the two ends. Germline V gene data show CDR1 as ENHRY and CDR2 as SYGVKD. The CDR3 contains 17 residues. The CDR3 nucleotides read TGTGCCATCAGTGAGTCGTCAGACAGAGTGTCCAAAAACATTCAGTACTTC. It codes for CAISESSDRVSKNIQYF.

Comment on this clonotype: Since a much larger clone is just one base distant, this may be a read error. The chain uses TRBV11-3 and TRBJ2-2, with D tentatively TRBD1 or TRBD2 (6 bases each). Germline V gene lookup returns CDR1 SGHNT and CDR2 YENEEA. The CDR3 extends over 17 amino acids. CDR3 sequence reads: CASSLRWGAKDTGELLF. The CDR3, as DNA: TGTGCCAGCAGCTTACGGTGGGGGGCGAAGGACACCGGGGAGCTGCTTTTT. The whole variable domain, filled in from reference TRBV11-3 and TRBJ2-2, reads EAGVVQSPRYKIIEKKQPVAFWCNPISGHNTLYWYLQNLGQGPELLIRYENEEAVDDSQLPKDRFSAERLKGVDSTLKIQPAELGDSAVYLCASSLRWGAKDTGELLFGEGSRLTVL.

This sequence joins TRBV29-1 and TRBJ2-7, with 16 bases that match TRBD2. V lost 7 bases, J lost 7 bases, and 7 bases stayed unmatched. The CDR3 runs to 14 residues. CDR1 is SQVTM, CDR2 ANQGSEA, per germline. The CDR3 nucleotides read TGCAGCGCCGGGACTAGCGGGAGGGCATTAGAGCAGTACTTC. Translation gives CSAGTSGRALEQYF.

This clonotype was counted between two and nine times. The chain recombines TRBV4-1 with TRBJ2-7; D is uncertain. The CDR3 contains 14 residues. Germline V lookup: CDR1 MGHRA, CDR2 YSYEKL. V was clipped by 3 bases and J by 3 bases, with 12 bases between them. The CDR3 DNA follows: TGCGCCAGCAGCCAGGTCAGTGGAGACTACGAGCAGTACTTC. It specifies CASSQVSGDYEQYF.

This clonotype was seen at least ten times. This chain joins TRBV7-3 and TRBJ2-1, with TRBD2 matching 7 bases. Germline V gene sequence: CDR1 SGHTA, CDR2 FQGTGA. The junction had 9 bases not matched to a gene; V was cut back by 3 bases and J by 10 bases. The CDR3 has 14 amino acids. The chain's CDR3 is CASSFVIDSGEQFF. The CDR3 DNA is TGTGCCAGCAGCTTTGTAATTGATAGCGGGGAGCAGTTCTTC.

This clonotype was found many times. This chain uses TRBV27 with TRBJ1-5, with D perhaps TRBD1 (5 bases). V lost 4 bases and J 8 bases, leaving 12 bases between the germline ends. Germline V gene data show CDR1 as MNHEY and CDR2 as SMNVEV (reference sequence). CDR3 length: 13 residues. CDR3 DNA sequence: TGTGCCAGCAGTTGGGGGAAGATAGAGCCCCAGCATTTT. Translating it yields CASSWGKIEPQHF.